The 2 T cell receptor beta chains given below trace back to one sample, sequenced in a study of blood T cell repertoires in COVID-19. TCRdb keeps only in-frame clones here, not all; method: immunoSEQ multiplex PCR. There are about 120,000 clones in the sample; around 85% occur only once, and roughly a sixth lies in the top ten. The sequenced sample consisted of peripheral blood. These TCRs come from a man aged 30 to 39 with COVID-19, enrolled during active disease.

The DNA of the CDR3 is TGTGCCAGCAGCGCAGGGGTTTATAATTCACCCCTCCACTTT. It is translated as CASSAGVYNSPLHF. The chain links TRBV7-2 to TRBJ1-6; a possible D gene is TRBD1 (6 bases). The CDR3 is 14 residues long. Between the trimmed V and J ends, which lost 5 bases and 4 bases, there was a span of 9 bases. Germline V lookup: CDR1 SGHTA, CDR2 FQGNSA.

The CDR3 is CASSEQDTQYF. DNA for the CDR3: TGCGCCAGCAGTGAGCAGGATACGCAGTATTTT. This chain connects TRBV10-2 to TRBJ2-3; D uncertain. V lost 2 bases, J lost 6 bases, and 3 bases lay in between. CDR1 WSHSY and CDR2 SAAADI come from the germline V gene. The CDR3 is made up of 11 amino acids.